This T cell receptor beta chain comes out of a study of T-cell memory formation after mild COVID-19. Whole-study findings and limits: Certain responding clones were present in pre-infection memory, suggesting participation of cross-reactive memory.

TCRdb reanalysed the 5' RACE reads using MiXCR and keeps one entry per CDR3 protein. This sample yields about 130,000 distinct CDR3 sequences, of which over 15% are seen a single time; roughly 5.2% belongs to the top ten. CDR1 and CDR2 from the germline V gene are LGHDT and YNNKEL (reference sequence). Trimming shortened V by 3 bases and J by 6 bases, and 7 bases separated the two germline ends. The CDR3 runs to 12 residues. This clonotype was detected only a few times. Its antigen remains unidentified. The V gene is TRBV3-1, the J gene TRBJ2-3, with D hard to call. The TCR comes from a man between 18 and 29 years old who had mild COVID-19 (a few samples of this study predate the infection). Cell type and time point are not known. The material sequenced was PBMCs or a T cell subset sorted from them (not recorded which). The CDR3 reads CASSHGKDTQYF. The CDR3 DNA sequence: TGTGCCAGCAGCCATGGCAAGGATACGCAGTATTTT.